The source of this TCR beta chain is a study of follicular helper T cells after annual influenza vaccination. Study conclusions and caveats: Plasmablast frequency change correlated with clonality change in ICOS+CD38+ cTfh.

Germline CDR1 and CDR2: LGHNA and YSLEER. V lost 4 bases and J lost 3; bases outside the gene matches: 4. The CDR3 has 14 amino acids. Worth noting for this clone: Its specificity is unknown.

TCRdb's copy holds only in-frame clones and misses some; the assay was immunoSEQ multiplex PCR. The sample lists fewer than 15,000 clones, approximately 84% seen once, with roughly 0.42% in the top ten. This sample's time point: 2015-2016 season, pre-vaccination. The sequenced sample was CXCR5- memory CD4+ T cells sorted from blood, obtained on the day of influenza vaccination. The TCR comes from an adult who received the influenza vaccine. The V call is TRBV4-3, the J call TRBJ2-3, with TRBD2 matching over 7 bases. The CDR3 nucleotides are TGCGCCAGCAGCCTCAGGACTAGTACAGATACGCAGTATTTT. Its translation is CASSLRTSTDTQYF.